This TCR beta chain was sequenced during a study of blood T cell repertoires in COVID-19 (dated by TCRdb to 2019 to 2021). Describing the broader study: Samples from collaborators originated in the United States, Italy and Spain and spanned both the acute and convalescent phases of COVID-19. The material from the prospective study consisted of cDNA or gDNA derived from T cells, B-cell-depleted T cells, or PBMCs. Subjects who had been exposed to COVID-19, were actively infected with it, or had recovered from it provided the deeply sampled blood TCRbeta repertoires that made up the dataset. A freely available public database, intended as a resource for researchers studying the immune response to SARS-CoV-2, is where the repertoires were released. Samples came from the ongoing ImmuneRACE study (first 160 participants) plus 1,254 subjects from 6 global collaborators. Nearly every sample came with metadata listing a de-identified subject ID, COVID-19 status, age in years and sex. Where available, HLA class I and class II types were obtained from metadata supplied by the sample provider rather than from assay-based typing.

This clone was detected once. This receptor's antigen is unknown. Base qualities are missing; no much larger clone stands one base away. What the authors observed across the whole study: How much clinical and demographic metadata was included differed by source and by participant, and the metadata was provided uncurated.

Trimming costs V 0 bases and J 3 bases, and their ends lie 11 bases apart. As encoded in the germline V gene (reference sequence), CDR1 is GTSNPN while CDR2 is SVGIG. Counted from cysteine to phenylalanine, this CDR3 has 14 amino acids. Kept here is only the CDR3 DNA, which spans 42 bases and is read in frame from base 1. The immunoSEQ Assay, a bias-controlled multiplex PCR, was used to amplify TCRbeta CDR3 regions from genomic DNA. The source study handled its data this way. Within the assay, amplification of reference gene primers was used to estimate how many nucleated cells each sample contained. Sequence reads were collapsed and filtered to measure the absolute abundance of every unique TCRbeta CDR3 rearrangement. For each sample, productive Simpson clonality was calculated as the square root of Simpson's diversity index over productive rearrangements. This is the immuneACCESS table as TCRdb keeps it, with only in-frame sequences that have V and J called. A part of the clones is gone; compared with another copy, unresolved V genes explain less than half, and the rest is unexplained. That table gives V, J and clone size, and the DNA gave D and trimming. The sample records 100,000 or so clones, roughly 82% of which are singletons. Roughly a tenth of the sample comes from the top ten.

Whole blood was collected in K2EDTA tubes by collaborating institutions according to the institutions' own protocols. Collaborator samples were shipped for TCRbeta analysis as frozen whole blood, isolated PBMCs, or DNA extracted from either sample type. The chain was built from TRBV30 and TRBJ1-2; the D segment cannot be called with confidence. Sequenced sample: peripheral blood. The clonotype comes from a man aged 70-80 years with active or convalescent COVID-19. The sequenced DNA: TGTGCCTGGAGTGTCGCAGGTCCGGACTATGGCTACACCTTC. It specifies CAWSVAGPDYGYTF. Extended through the reference TRBV30 and TRBJ1-2 proteins, this CDR3 yields the full variable domain: SQTIHQWPATLVQPVGSPLSLECTVEGTSNPNLYWYRQAAGRGLQLLFYSVGIGQISSEVPQNLSASRPQDRQFILSSKKLLLSDSGFYLCAWSVAGPDYGYTFGSGTRLTVV.